The 25 T cell receptor beta chains given below trace back to one sample, sequenced in a study of patients and donors after allogeneic stem cell transplantation. Each CDR3 protein is one row after TCRdb ran MiXCR on the RT-PCR reads. This sample has under 200,000 distinct CDR3 sequences, with roughly 31% found just once. What was sequenced was blood, either unsorted or a sorted T cell fraction (not recorded which). These receptors came from a human donor who was either an allogeneic HSCT recipient or a stem cell or donor lymphocyte infusion donor (not recorded which). It is not recorded whose cells these are; they may come from a transplant donor.

This clonotype was picked up a small number of times. The J gene is TRBJ1-2, the V gene TRBV9; 8 bases map to TRBD1. Germline assignment: CDR1 SGDLS and CDR2 YYNGEE. This CDR3 comprises 16 residues. V lost 4 bases to trimming and J lost 9 bases; unmatched junction nucleotides: 17. This CDR3 reads CASSIQSRDRFPRYTF. The CDR3 DNA follows: TGTGCCAGCAGCATCCAATCCCGGGACAGGTTTCCCCGCTACACCTTC.

This clonotype was seen only a few times. V is TRBV20-1 and J is TRBJ2-7; 10 bases are shared with TRBD2. The CDR3 covers 14 residues. Germline CDR1 is DFQATT and CDR2 is SNEGSKA (reference sequence). Trimming cost V 6 bases and J 0 bases; bases outside gene matches: 5. The CDR3 DNA reads TGCAGTGCCCAGCGGGGGGGAGGCTCCTACGAGCAGTACTTC. Translation: CSAQRGGGSYEQYF.

The chain carries TRBV5-1 and TRBJ1-4; D is unresolved. Germline values: CDR1 SGHRS, CDR2 YFSETQ. The CDR3 is 14 amino acids. With 7 bases removed from V and 0 bases from J, the gap between germline ends came to 10 bases. CDR3 in amino acids: CASRPGTTNEKLFF. For the CDR3, the DNA is TGCGCCAGCCGCCCAGGCACAACTAATGAAAAACTGTTTTTT.

This clonotype was seen many times. This chain joins TRBV14 and TRBJ1-1; 8 nucleotides align to TRBD1. Germline-derived CDR1 and CDR2 are SGHDN and FVKESK. V dropped 4 bases and J dropped 1; count of bases not matched to a gene: 17. This CDR3 is 19 amino acids long. CDR3 region: CASSPSLKGAGGWNTEAFF. The CDR3 DNA is TGTGCCAGCAGCCCTAGCTTGAAGGGGGCAGGGGGCTGGAACACTGAAGCTTTCTTT.

The chain employs TRBV4-3 and TRBJ2-1; D call uncertain. V was cut by 4 bases and J by 0 bases, with 10 bases left in between. The CDR3 sequence is 15 residues long. The V gene's germline CDR1 is LGHNA and CDR2 YSLEER. The CDR3 nucleotides read TGCGCCAGCAGCCCAGGCATAAGCTCCTACAATGAGCAGTTCTTC. This translates into CASSPGISSYNEQFF.

The gene calls are TRBV24-1 and TRBJ2-3; 12 bases map to TRBD2. Per germline, CDR1 KGHDR and CDR2 SFDVKD. CDR3 length: 15 amino acids. V dropped 9 bases and J dropped 0; count of bases not matched to a gene: 3. This CDR3 reads CATSGTSGSTDTQYF. The CDR3 bases are TGTGCCACCTCCGGGACTAGCGGGAGCACAGATACGCAGTATTTT.

The V gene is TRBV10-3, the J gene TRBJ1-5; D is unclear. The CDR3 is 15 amino acids. Per the germline V gene, CDR1 is ENHRY and CDR2 is SYGVKD. The ends were cut back, 2 bases at V and 6 bases at J, with 14 bases in the middle. Written as DNA, the CDR3 is TGTGCCATCAGTGAGGAACTACGGGAGGGTCAGCCCCAGCATTTT. Its translation: CAISEELREGQPQHF.

This rearrangement joins TRBV20-1 to TRBJ2-7, with a tentative D call TRBD1 (6 bases). Between the trimmed V and J ends, which lost 3 bases and 3 bases, there was a span of 12 bases. The V gene's germline CDR1 is DFQATT and CDR2 SNEGSKA (reference sequence). The CDR3 totals 13 residues. The CDR3 sequence: CSARAKQGYEQYF. The CDR3 bases are TGCAGTGCTAGGGCAAAACAGGGCTACGAGCAGTACTTC.

This clonotype was counted at least ten times. V usage is TRBV6-5 and J usage is TRBJ2-6; tentatively, D is TRBD1 or TRBD2 (6 bases each). This CDR3 contains 17 residues. CDR1 is MNHEY, CDR2 SVGAGI, per germline. Trimming cost V 2 bases and J 0 bases, with 11 bases left between them. The CDR3, as DNA: TGTGCCAGCAGTTACAGGGGGGTCTTCTCTGGGGCCAACGTCCTGACTTTC. Its protein is CASSYRGVFSGANVLTF.

This clonotype turned up a few times. The chain's CDR3 is CASRVPGSQETQYF. CDR3 nucleotides: TGTGCCAGCAGGGTTCCGGGGTCACAAGAGACCCAGTACTTC. The rearrangement uses TRBV28 and TRBJ2-5; TRBD2 might be the D (5 bases). Germline CDR1 and CDR2: MDHEN and SYDVKM. Trimming left V 6 bases short and J 2 bases short, with 13 bases between. CDR3 length: 14 amino acids.

This clonotype was found a few times. This chain uses TRBV5-1 with TRBJ2-1; 10 positions match TRBD2. V gave up 4 bases and J gave up 6 bases; unmatched junction bases: 4. Per the germline V gene, CDR1 is SGHRS and CDR2 is YFSETQ. This CDR3 has 14 residues. The CDR3 DNA follows: TGCGCCAGCAGCATAGCGGGAGGAGGCAATGAGCAGTTCTTC. Its protein is CASSIAGGGNEQFF.

In regard to this clonotype: A much larger clonotype is one base distant, so this may be a read error. The rearrangement uses TRBV7-2 and TRBJ1-5; maybe TRBD1 (5 bases). The CDR3 covers 13 residues. V was clipped by 5 bases and J by 3 bases, with 8 bases between them. From germline, CDR1 is SGHTA and CDR2 FQGNSA. The CDR3 region has the DNA TGTGCCAGCAGCCGACAGACCAATCAGCCCCAGCATTTT. Translation gives CASSRQTNQPQHF.

This clonotype has ten or more counts. The chain has TRBV29-1 and TRBJ2-7; D possibly corresponds to TRBD2 (6 bases). The CDR3 is 14 residues long. In germline, CDR1 is SQVTM, CDR2 ANQGSEA. Trimming took 4 bases from V and 6 from J, leaving 19 bases between them. The CDR3 nucleotides are TGCAGCGTTGGGATACCGGGACTCTACGCCGAGCAGTACTTC. Its translation is CSVGIPGLYAEQYF.

This clonotype came up a few times. V is TRBV6-5 and J is TRBJ2-3, with no clear D. The germline V and J ends were trimmed by 8 bases and 0 bases, with 6 bases remaining between them. In germline, CDR1 is MNHEY, CDR2 SVGAGI. CDR3 length equals 12 residues. CDR3 residues: CASRGSTDTQYF. CDR3 DNA sequence: TGTGCCAGCCGAGGTAGCACAGATACGCAGTATTTT.

This chain links TRBV27 with TRBJ2-7; TRBD2 agrees at 12 bases. CDR3 size: 16 residues. Germline CDR1 and CDR2: MNHEY and SMNVEV (reference sequence). Trimming cost V 5 bases and J 3 bases; bases outside gene matches: 8. CDR3 nucleotides: TGTGCCAGCAGTCCCACCGGACTAGCGGGGTACTACGAGCAGTACTTC. The encoded protein is CASSPTGLAGYYEQYF.

The chain is built from TRBV29-1 and TRBJ2-1, with 7 bases identical to TRBD1. V was clipped by 7 bases and J by 4 bases; unmatched bases: 7. The CDR3 loop spans 13 amino acids. Germline V gene sequence: CDR1 SQVTM, CDR2 ANQGSEA. The CDR3 DNA reads as TGCAGCGCCCGGACAGGAGGATACAATGAGCAGTTCTTC. Protein: CSARTGGYNEQFF.

This clonotype was counted a few times. The DNA of the CDR3 is TGTGCCAGCAGTGCGAGACAGGGTAGGGTTTACGAGCAGTACTTC. The encoded protein is CASSARQGRVYEQYF. The V gene is TRBV12-3 or TRBV12-4, the J gene TRBJ2-7, with 7 bases aligning to TRBD1. This CDR3 contains 15 residues. V shed 5 bases, J shed 4 bases, and the junction held 11 bases outside the gene matches.

This clonotype has just a few counts. The chain joins TRBV6-5 to TRBJ2-7; a weak D match, TRBD2 (6 bases). The CDR3 is 15 amino acids. Per the germline V gene, CDR1 is MNHEY and CDR2 is SVGAGI. Trimming shortened V by 2 bases and J by 5 bases, and 16 bases separated the two germline ends. Here the CDR3 DNA reads TGTGCCAGCAGTTACGTGGGTAGCGGCTATCACGAGCAGTACTTC. It translates to CASSYVGSGYHEQYF.

A few counts support this clonotype. J is TRBJ1-3 and V is TRBV3-1; D perhaps matches TRBD1 (5 bases). The germline CDR1 and CDR2 sequences are LGHDT and YNNKEL (reference sequence). This CDR3 contains 15 residues. Deletions cut 0 bases from V and 11 bases from J, with 17 bases between. The CDR3 protein is CASSQDPKGRNAIYF. CDR3 in DNA: TGTGCCAGCAGCCAAGATCCTAAGGGGCGGAACGCCATATATTTT.

This chain links TRBV29-1 with TRBJ2-5, with 8 bases identical to TRBD1. This CDR3 region has 11 residues. Per the germline V gene, CDR1 is SQVTM and CDR2 is ANQGSEA. V lost 5 bases, J lost 5 bases, and 1 base stayed unmatched. The CDR3 DNA reads as TGCAGCGTTCGACAGGGGGAGACCCAGTACTTC. Translated, it gives CSVRQGETQYF.

This clonotype was counted only a few times. The V call is TRBV19, the J call TRBJ2-3; tentatively, D is TRBD1 (6 bases). Germline V gives CDR1 LNHDA, CDR2 SQIVND (reference sequence). The V end was cut by 4 bases, the J end by 7 bases, with 9 bases between. The CDR3 sequence is 12 residues long. CDR3 in DNA: TGTGCCAGTAGTACTCAGGGGTATACGCAGTATTTT. Its translation: CASSTQGYTQYF.

This chain uses TRBV6-5 with TRBJ1-1; D not resolved. The CDR3 covers 15 residues. In germline, CDR1 is MNHEY, CDR2 SVGAGI. Trimming left V 0 bases short and J 4 bases short, with 12 bases between. CDR3 loop: CASSYSGGLRTEAFF. CDR3 DNA sequence: TGTGCCAGCAGTTACTCTGGCGGTTTGCGCACTGAAGCTTTCTTT.

The chain combines TRBV3-1 with TRBJ1-6; tentative D call: TRBD1 (5 bases). From germline, CDR1 is LGHDT and CDR2 YNNKEL (reference sequence). The CDR3 loop spans 15 amino acids. The V gene lost 3 bases and the J gene lost 7 bases, with 13 bases spanning the gap. The CDR3: CASSHNGGVNSPLHF. In DNA form, the CDR3 reads TGTGCCAGCAGCCACAACGGGGGGGTCAATTCACCCCTCCACTTT.

This clonotype has only a few counts. Here the CDR3 DNA reads TGCGCCAGCAGCCAAGGGTACGACAGGGATAATTCACCCCTCCACTTT. Translated, it gives CASSQGYDRDNSPLHF. The rearrangement links TRBV4-3 to TRBJ1-6; the match to TRBD1 covers 7 bases. The length of the CDR3 is 16 residues. Germline V CDR1 and CDR2: LGHNA, YSLEER. Trimming removed 1 base from V and 5 bases from J; junction bases left unmatched: 5.

This clonotype was counted many times. The chain joins TRBV7-8 to TRBJ1-1, with D possibly matching TRBD1 (6 bases). Germline CDR1 and CDR2: SGHVS and FQNEAQ. CDR3 length: 12 amino acids. V was pared by 3 bases and J by 7 bases, with 9 bases between. CDR3 residues: CASSLDRREAFF. DNA for the CDR3: TGTGCCAGCAGCTTGGACAGACGTGAAGCTTTCTTT.